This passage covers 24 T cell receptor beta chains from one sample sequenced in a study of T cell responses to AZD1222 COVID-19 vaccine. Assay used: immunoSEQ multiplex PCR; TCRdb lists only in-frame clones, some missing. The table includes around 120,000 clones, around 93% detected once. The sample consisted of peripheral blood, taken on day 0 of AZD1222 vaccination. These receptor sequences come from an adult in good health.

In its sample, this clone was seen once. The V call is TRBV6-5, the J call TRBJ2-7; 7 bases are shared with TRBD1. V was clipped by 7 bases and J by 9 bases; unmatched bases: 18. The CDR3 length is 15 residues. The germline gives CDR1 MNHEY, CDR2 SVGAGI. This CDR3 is CASKGQRVTYLVQYF. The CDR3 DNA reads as TGTGCCAGCAAGGGACAGCGAGTTACCTACTTAGTGCAGTACTTC.

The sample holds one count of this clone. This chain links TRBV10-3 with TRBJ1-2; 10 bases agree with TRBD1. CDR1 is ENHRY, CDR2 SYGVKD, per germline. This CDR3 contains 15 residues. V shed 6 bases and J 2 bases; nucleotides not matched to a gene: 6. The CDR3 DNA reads TGTGCCATCAGCCGGGACAGGGGATCGAACTATGGCTACACCTTC. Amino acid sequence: CAISRDRGSNYGYTF.

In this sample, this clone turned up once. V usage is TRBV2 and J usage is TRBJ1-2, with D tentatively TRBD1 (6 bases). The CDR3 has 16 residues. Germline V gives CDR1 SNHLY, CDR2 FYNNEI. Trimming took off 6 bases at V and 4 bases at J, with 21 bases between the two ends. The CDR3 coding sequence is TGTGCCAGCAGCCGGGACATCGGCTATCCTAGCTATGGCTACACCTTC. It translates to CASSRDIGYPSYGYTF.

CDR3: CASSATLSGLEQFF. In DNA, the CDR3 is TGTGCCAGCAGCGCTACCTTGTCTGGACTAGAGCAGTTCTTC. The V and J genes are TRBV7-3 and TRBJ2-1, with a possible D match to TRBD2 (6 bases). Trimming cost V 5 bases and J 10 bases, with 18 bases left between them. CDR1 and CDR2 (germline): SGHTA, FQGTGA. The CDR3 is 14 residues long.

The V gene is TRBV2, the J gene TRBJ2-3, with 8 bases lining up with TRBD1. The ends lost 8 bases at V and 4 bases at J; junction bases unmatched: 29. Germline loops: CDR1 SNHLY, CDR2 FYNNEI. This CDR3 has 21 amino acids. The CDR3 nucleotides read TGTGCCAGCCGCAGAACCCGGACAGGGAGCTCGCCCGGCGGCGGGGCAGATACGCAGTATTTT. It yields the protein CASRRTRTGSSPGGGADTQYF.

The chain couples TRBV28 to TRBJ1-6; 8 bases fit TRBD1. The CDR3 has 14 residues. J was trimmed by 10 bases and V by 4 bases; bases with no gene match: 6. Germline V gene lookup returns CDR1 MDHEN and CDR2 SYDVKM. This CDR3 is CASSSGQGGSPLHF. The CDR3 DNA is TGTGCCAGCAGTTCTGGACAGGGCGGATCACCCCTCCACTTT.

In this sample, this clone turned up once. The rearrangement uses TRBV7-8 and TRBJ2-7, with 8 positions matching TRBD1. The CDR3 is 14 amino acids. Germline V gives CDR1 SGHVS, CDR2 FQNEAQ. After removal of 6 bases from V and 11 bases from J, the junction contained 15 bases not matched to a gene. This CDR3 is CASRKAVGQGGEYF. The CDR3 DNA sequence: TGTGCCAGCAGGAAGGCGGTTGGACAGGGTGGGGAGTACTTC.

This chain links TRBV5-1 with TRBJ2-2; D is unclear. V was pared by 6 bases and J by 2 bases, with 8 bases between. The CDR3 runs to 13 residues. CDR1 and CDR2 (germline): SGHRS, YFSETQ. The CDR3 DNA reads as TGCGCCAGCATTCCTGACAACACCGGGGAGCTGTTTTTT. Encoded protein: CASIPDNTGELFF.

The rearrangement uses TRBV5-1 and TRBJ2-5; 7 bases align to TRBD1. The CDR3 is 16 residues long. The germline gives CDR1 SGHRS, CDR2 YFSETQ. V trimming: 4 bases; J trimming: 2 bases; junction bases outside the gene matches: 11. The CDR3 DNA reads TGCGCCAGCAGCCCCGGGACAGTTGGGCTTCAAGAGACCCAGTACTTC. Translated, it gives CASSPGTVGLQETQYF.

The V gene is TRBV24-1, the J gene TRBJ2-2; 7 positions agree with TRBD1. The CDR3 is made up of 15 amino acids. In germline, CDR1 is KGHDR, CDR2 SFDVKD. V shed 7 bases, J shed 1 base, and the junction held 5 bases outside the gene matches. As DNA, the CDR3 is TGTGCCACCAGGAGGACAGGAGGGAACACCGGGGAGCTGTTTTTT. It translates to CATRRTGGNTGELFF.

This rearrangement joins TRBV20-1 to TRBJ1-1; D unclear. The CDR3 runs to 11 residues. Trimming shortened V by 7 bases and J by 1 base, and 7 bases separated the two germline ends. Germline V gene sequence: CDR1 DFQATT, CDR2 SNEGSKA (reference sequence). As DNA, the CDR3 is TGCAGTGTTCGGTCGAACACTGAAGCTTTCTTT. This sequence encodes CSVRSNTEAFF.

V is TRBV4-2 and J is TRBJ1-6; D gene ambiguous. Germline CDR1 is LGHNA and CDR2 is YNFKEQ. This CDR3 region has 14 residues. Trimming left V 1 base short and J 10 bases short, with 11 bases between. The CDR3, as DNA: TGTGCCAGCAGCCAAGCCCTTGAAAGATCACCCCTCCACTTT. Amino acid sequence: CASSQALERSPLHF.

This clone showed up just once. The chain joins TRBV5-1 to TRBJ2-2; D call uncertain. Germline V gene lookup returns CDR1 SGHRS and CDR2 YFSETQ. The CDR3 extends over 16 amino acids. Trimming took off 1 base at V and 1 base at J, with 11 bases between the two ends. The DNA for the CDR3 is TGCGCCAGCAGCTTGTATGGCGGCCTGAACACCGGGGAGCTGTTTTTT. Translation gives CASSLYGGLNTGELFF.

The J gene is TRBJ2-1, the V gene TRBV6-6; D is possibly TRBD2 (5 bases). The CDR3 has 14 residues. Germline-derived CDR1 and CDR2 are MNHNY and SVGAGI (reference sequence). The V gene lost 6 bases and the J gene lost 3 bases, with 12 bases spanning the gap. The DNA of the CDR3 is TGTGCCAGCAGGACCTCCGGGATCTACAATGAGCAGTTCTTC. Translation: CASRTSGIYNEQFF.

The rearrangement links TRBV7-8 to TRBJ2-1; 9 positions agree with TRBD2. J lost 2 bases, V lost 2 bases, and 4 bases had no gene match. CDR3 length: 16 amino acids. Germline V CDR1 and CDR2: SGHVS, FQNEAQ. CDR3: CASSLFGGRAYNEQFF. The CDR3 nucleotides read TGTGCCAGCAGCTTATTCGGCGGGAGGGCCTACAATGAGCAGTTCTTC.

The CDR3 DNA reads TGTGCCAGCAGCTTAGGCCCCCGCTCTCAAGCTTTCTTT. Translated: CASSLGPRSQAFF. The chain joins TRBV13 to TRBJ1-1; unclear D gene. The V end lost 0 bases, the J end lost 9 bases, and 11 bases lay between the germline ends. Germline CDR1 PRHDT, CDR2 FYEKMQ (reference sequence). This CDR3 spans 13 amino acids. The full variable domain, with the rest looked up from reference TRBV13 and TRBJ1-1, is AAGVIQSPRHLIKEKRETATLKCYPIPRHDTVYWYQQGPGQDPQFLISFYEKMQSDKGSIPDRFSAQQFSDYHSELNMSSLELGDSALYFCASSLGPRSQAFFGQGTRLTVV.

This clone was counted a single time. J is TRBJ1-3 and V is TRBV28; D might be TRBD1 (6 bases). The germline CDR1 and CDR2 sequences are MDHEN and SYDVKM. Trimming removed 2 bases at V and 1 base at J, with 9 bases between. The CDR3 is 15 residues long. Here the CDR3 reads CASSLRGASGNTIYF. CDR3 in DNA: TGTGCCAGCAGTTTACGGGGGGCGTCTGGAAACACCATATATTTT.

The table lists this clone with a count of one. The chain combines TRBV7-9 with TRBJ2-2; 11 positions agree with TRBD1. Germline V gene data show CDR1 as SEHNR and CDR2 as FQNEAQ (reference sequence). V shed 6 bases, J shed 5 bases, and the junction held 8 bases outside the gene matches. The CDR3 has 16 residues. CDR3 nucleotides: TGTGCCAGCAGATCGCCGGGACAGGGGGAAACCGGGGAGCTGTTTTTT. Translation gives CASRSPGQGETGELFF.

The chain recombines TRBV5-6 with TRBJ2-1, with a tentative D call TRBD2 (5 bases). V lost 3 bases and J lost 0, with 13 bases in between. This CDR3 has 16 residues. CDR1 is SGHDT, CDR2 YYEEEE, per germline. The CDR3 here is CASSSQSGYSYNEQFF. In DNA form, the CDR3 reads TGTGCCAGCAGCTCGCAGAGCGGATACTCCTACAATGAGCAGTTCTTC.

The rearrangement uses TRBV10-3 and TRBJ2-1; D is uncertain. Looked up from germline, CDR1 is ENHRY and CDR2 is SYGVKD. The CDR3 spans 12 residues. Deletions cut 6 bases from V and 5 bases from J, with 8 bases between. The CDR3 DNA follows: TGTGCCATCAGGGACCAGCACAATGAGCAGTTCTTC. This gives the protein CAIRDQHNEQFF.

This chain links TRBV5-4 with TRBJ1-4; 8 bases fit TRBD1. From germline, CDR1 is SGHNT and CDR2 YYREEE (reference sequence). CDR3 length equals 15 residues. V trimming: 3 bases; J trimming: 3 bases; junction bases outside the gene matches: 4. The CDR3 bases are TGTGCCAGCAGCTCTCGGACAGGGTCTAATGAAAAACTGTTTTTT. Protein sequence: CASSSRTGSNEKLFF.

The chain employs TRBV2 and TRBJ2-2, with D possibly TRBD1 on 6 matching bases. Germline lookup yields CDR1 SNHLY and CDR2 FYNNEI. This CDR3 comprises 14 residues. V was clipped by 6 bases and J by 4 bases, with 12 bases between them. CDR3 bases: TGTGCCAGCAGCCCTCTACAGGGCACCGGGGAGCTGTTTTTT. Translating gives CASSPLQGTGELFF.

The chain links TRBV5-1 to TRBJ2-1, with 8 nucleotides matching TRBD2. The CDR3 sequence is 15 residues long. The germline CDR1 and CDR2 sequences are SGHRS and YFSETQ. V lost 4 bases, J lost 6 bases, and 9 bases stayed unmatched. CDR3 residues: CASSVIPGLGNEQFF. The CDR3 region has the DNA TGCGCCAGCAGCGTAATACCGGGACTAGGCAATGAGCAGTTCTTC.

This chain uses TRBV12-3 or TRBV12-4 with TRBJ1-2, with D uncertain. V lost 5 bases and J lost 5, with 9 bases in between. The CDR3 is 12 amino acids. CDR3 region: CASSARGYGYTF. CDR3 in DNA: TGTGCCAGCAGTGCCAGAGGATATGGCTACACCTTC.